This T cell receptor (beta chain) derives from a study of blood T cells in healthy people across ages. Remarks on this clonotype: The antigen remains undetermined.

Alongside a J-beta primer mix, a sample-barcoded 5' primer served in a second PCR lasting about 7 to 12 cycles. Each of the samples gave a minimum of 3 million paired-end reads that contained CDR3. A single record per CDR3 protein comes from TCRdb applying MiXCR to the 5' RACE reads. The top ten hold approximately 20% of the sample, which has more than 650,000 distinct CDR3 sequences, 20% to 25% seen once. Study-level points and caveats: In older individuals, TCR beta diversity per million T cells was lower, falling roughly linearly with age.

V shed 5 bases, J shed 13 bases, and the junction held 19 bases outside the gene matches. The CDR3 has 16 residues. Germline lookup yields CDR1 MDHEN and CDR2 SYDVKM. The sequenced material came from blood. This sequence originates from an older man in good health. The V gene is TRBV28, the J gene TRBJ2-5, with TRBD1 matching over 10 bases. The CDR3 loop is CASSPGGGTGEIKPYF. Here the CDR3 DNA reads TGTGCCAGCAGTCCAGGGGGCGGGACAGGGGAAATTAAACCGTACTTC.